This TCR beta chain was captured in a study of control samples from healthy donors and cancer patients (TCRdb year 2020). Library construction relied on the immunoSEQ multiplex PCR assay. What TCRdb holds here is the immuneACCESS table cut down to in-frame rearrangements. Part of the clones is not present; checked against another copy, under half of the missing clones reflect an unresolved V gene, and the others are unexplained. The sample records about 34,000 clones, about 88% of which are singletons. 1.6% of the sample goes to the ten largest clones. With regard to this clone: Its antigen specificity is not known. Base qualities are not at hand, and no much larger clone is one base apart.

CDR1 and CDR2, looked up from the germline V gene (reference sequence), are LNHDA and SQIVND. The cysteine opens and the phenylalanine closes a CDR3 of 15 amino acids. Solely the CDR3 DNA is kept, with 45 bases framed from the first base. V is reduced by 4 bases and J by 6 bases, leaving a spacing of 18 bases between them. This receptor chain uses TRBV19 and TRBJ1-2; the D segment could be TRBD1, given 5 matching bases. The TCR comes from a woman aged 40 to 50 with lung cancer. The sample comprised PBMCs. The encoded CDR3 is CASSTRDRMLDGYTF. The DNA reads as follows: TGTGCCAGTAGTACCAGGGACCGGATGTTGGATGGCTACACCTTC. With all but the CDR3 taken from the reference TRBV19 and TRBJ1-2 genes, the full variable domain is: DGGITQSPKYLFRKEGQNVTLSCEQNLNHDAMYWYRQDPGQGLRLIYYSQIVNDFQKGDIAEGYSVSREKKESFPLTVTSAQKNPTAFYLCASSTRDRMLDGYTFGSGTRLTVV.